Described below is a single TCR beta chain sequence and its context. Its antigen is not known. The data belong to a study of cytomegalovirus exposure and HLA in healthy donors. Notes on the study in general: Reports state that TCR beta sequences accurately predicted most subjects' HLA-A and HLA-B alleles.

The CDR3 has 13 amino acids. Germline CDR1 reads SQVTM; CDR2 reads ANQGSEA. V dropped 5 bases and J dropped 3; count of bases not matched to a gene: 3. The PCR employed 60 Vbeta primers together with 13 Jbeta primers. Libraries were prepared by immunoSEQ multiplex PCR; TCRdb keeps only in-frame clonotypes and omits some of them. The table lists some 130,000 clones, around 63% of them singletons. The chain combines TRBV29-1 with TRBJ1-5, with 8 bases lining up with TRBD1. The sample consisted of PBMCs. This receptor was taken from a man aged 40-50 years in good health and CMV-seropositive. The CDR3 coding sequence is TGCAGCGTTAAGGACAGGGACAATCAGCCCCAGCATTTT. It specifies CSVKDRDNQPQHF. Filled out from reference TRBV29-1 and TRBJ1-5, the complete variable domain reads SAVISQKPSRDICQRGTSLTIQCQVDSQVTMMFWYRQQPGQSLTLIATANQGSEATYESGFVIDKFPISRPNLTFSTLTVSNMSPEDSSIYLCSVKDRDNQPQHFGDGTRLSIL.